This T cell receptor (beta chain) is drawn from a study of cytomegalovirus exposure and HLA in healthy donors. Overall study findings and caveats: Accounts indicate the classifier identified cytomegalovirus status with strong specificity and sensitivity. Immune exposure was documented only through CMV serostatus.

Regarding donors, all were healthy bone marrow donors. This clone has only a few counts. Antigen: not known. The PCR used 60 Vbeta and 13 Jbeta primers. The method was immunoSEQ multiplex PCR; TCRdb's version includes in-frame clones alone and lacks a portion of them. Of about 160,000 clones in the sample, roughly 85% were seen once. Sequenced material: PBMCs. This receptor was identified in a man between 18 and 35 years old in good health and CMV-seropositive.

The DNA of the CDR3 is TGTGCCAGCAGGCCTGCGGGGACCTACGAGCAGTACTTC. Encoded protein: CASRPAGTYEQYF. This chain joins TRBV28 and TRBJ2-7, with a possible D match to TRBD2 (6 bases). The CDR3 has 13 residues. The ends were cut back, 6 bases at V and 2 bases at J, with 11 bases in the middle. Germline assignment: CDR1 MDHEN and CDR2 SYDVKM.